One sample yielded the 8 T cell receptor beta chains listed below, sequenced in a study of shared clonotypes between healthy human individuals. Here immunoSEQ multiplex PCR was the method, and the copy in TCRdb shows in-frame clones only, minus some. The data hold some 600,000 clones, with 90% to 97% observed a single time. Naivety among CD8 cells was defined by CD45RO negativity and positive CCR7 selection, thereby excluding terminally differentiated effector memory CD45RA+ cells. Specimen: naive CD8+ T cells sorted from blood. These receptors were collected from a woman aged 30 to 39 in good health.

In nucleotides, the CDR3 is TGCAGCGTTGATGATCCCCGGTACGCCTACAATGAGCAGTTCTTC. As protein: CSVDDPRYAYNEQFF. The genes are TRBV29-1 and TRBJ2-1, with D unresolved. This CDR3 has 15 amino acids. Germline V gives CDR1 SQVTM, CDR2 ANQGSEA. V lost 3 bases and J 2 bases, leaving 14 bases between the germline ends.

CDR3 in DNA: TGTGCCAGCTCAACCCTCTCCCCCTCGGGGTACCAAGAGACCCAGTACTTC. Its protein is CASSTLSPSGYQETQYF. The chain is built from TRBV28 and TRBJ2-5; possibly TRBD2 for D (5 bases). The CDR3 is 17 amino acids. The V end lost 8 bases, the J end lost 0 bases, and 22 bases lay between the germline ends. The germline V gene has CDR1 MDHEN and CDR2 SYDVKM.

The rearrangement links TRBV10-3 to TRBJ1-2; possible D gene TRBD1, 6 bases. CDR1 is ENHRY, CDR2 SYGVKD, per germline. This CDR3 spans 14 amino acids. Trimming took 5 bases from V and 4 from J, leaving 14 bases between them. For the CDR3, the DNA is TGTGCCATCAGTACAGGAGGGGGGCCCTATGGCTACACCTTC. It specifies CAISTGGGPYGYTF.

The rearrangement joins TRBV7-9 to TRBJ2-4; no firm D call. The CDR3 has 12 amino acids. Trimming left V 1 base short and J 6 bases short, with 4 bases between. Germline lookup yields CDR1 SEHNR and CDR2 FQNEAQ (reference sequence). The CDR3 loop reads CASSLVANIQYF. DNA for the CDR3: TGTGCCAGCAGCTTAGTAGCAAACATTCAGTACTTC.

The chain joins TRBV4-2 to TRBJ1-5; D uncertain. Per germline, CDR1 LGHNA and CDR2 YNFKEQ. Trimming left V 0 bases short and J 0 bases short, with 12 bases between. This CDR3 spans 17 amino acids. CDR3: CASSQDQNRNSNQPQHF. DNA for the CDR3: TGTGCCAGCAGCCAAGATCAGAACCGTAATAGCAATCAGCCCCAGCATTTT.

This sequence joins TRBV5-4 and TRBJ1-2; D is uncertain. V gave up 6 bases and J gave up 2 bases, with 8 bases separating them. The CDR3 has 12 residues. Germline V gives CDR1 SGHNT, CDR2 YYREEE (reference sequence). The CDR3 DNA is TGTGCCAGCAATGCGATGAACTATGGCTACACCTTC. This translates into CASNAMNYGYTF.

This chain connects TRBV19 to TRBJ1-1; D may be TRBD1 (6 bases). The V and J ends lost 0 bases and 1 base respectively, with 21 bases between them. This CDR3 is built from 19 residues. Germline values: CDR1 LNHDA, CDR2 SQIVND (reference sequence). In nucleotides, the CDR3 is TGTGCCAGTAGTATAGATGGTGCCCGAAGGGGACACTCGAACACTGAAGCTTTCTTT. Translating gives CASSIDGARRGHSNTEAFF.

This rearrangement joins TRBV28 to TRBJ2-3; D unclear. V shed 5 bases and J shed 4 bases, with 13 bases lying between them. Germline CDR1 is MDHEN and CDR2 is SYDVKM. The CDR3 runs to 14 residues. This CDR3 reads CASSPLGESDTQYF. In DNA form, the CDR3 reads TGTGCCAGCAGTCCCCTTGGTGAGTCAGATACGCAGTATTTT.